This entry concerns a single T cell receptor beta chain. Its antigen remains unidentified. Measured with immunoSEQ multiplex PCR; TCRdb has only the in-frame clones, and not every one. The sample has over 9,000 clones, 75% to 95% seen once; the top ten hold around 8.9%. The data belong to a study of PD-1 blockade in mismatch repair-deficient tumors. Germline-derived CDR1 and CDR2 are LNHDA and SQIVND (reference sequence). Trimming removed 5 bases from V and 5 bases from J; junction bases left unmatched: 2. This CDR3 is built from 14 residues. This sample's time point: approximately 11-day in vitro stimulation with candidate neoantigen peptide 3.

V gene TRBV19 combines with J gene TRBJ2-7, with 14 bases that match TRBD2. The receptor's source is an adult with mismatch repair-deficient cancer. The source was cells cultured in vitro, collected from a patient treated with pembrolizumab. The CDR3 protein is CASSGTSGSHEQYF. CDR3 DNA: TGTGCCAGTAGTGGGACTAGCGGGAGTCACGAGCAGTACTTC.